The rows below give T cell receptor beta chains drawn from one sample of a study of identical twins. From the 5' RACE reads, TCRdb called clonotypes with MiXCR, one entry per CDR3 protein. The sample consists of about 250,000 distinct CDR3 sequences, over 11% of them appearing once. Source material: memory (CD45RO+) T cells sorted from blood. These receptors all come from a woman aged 18-35 years in good health. CDR3s include the opening cysteine and the closing phenylalanine or tryptophan. The D gene is left open where the match is weak. The size entry is marked missing in some rows and otherwise reads once, few, many or a size class.

NA,TRBV15,NA,TRBJ2-7,CATSRDMTPREQYF,TGTGCCACCAGCAGAGATATGACCCCTCGGGAGCAGTACTTC
NA,TRBV6-1,NA,TRBJ1-3,CASSPMNSGNTIYF,TGTGCCAGCAGCCCCATGAACTCTGGAAACACCATATATTTT
few,TRBV4-3,NA,TRBJ2-1,CASSREPRSSYNEQFF,TGCGCCAGCAGCAGGGAGCCAAGGAGCTCCTACAATGAGCAGTTCTTC
few,TRBV30,TRBD2,TRBJ2-1,CAWSKLLAGGNEQFF,TGTGCCTGGAGTAAATTGCTAGCGGGCGGGAATGAGCAGTTCTTC
few,TRBV6-5,NA,TRBJ2-7,CASSYQGGMNYEQYF,TGTGCCAGCAGTTACCAGGGCGGGATGAACTACGAGCAGTACTTC
NA,TRBV20-1,NA,TRBJ2-1,CSAREGGEQFF,TGCAGTGCTAGAGAGGGGGGTGAGCAGTTCTTC
NA,TRBV5-1,NA,TRBJ1-1,CASSLVPQGTNTEAFF,TGCGCCAGCAGCTTGGTTCCCCAGGGCACGAACACTGAAGCTTTCTTT
many,TRBV7-3,NA,TRBJ2-1,CASRRSSYNEQFF,TGTGCCAGCAGGCGGAGCTCCTACAATGAGCAGTTCTTC
few,TRBV27,TRBD2,TRBJ2-1,CASWDLLAGENEQFF,TGTGCCAGCTGGGATTTATTAGCGGGAGAAAATGAGCAGTTCTTC
many,TRBV12-3/TRBV12-4,NA,TRBJ2-3,CASSPSRPPDTQYF,TGTGCCAGCAGTCCTAGTCGGCCCCCCGATACGCAGTATTTT